The 12 T cell receptor beta chains listed next were all sequenced from one sample in a study of molecular identifiers for immune sequencing clone quantification. Using its own MiXCR run on the PCR reads, TCRdb lists one record per CDR3 protein. The sample records approximately 590,000 distinct CDR3 sequences, about 25% being singletons. The sequencing sample was made of naive CD8+ T cells from blood, with Jurkat cell RNA spiked in. Subset meaning: FACS-sorted CD8+CD4-CCR7+CD45RA+ naive T cells. The receptors come from a human donor in good health. Some libraries in this study had Jurkat cell RNA spiked in.

The gene calls are TRBV13 and TRBJ2-1; 7 positions agree with TRBD1. Germline V gene data show CDR1 as PRHDT and CDR2 as FYEKMQ (reference sequence). There are 16 residues in the CDR3. Trimming took 5 bases from V and 2 from J; bases not matched to a gene: 9. The CDR3, as DNA: TGTGCCAGCAGCCCCTGGGGACAGAGTCCCTACAATGAGCAGTTCTTC. Translating gives CASSPWGQSPYNEQFF.

This clonotype was counted between two and nine times. The chain employs TRBV12-3 or TRBV12-4 and TRBJ1-4; TRBD1 agrees at 9 bases. V was pared by 6 bases and J by 6 bases, with 2 bases of the junction left unmatched. This CDR3 spans 13 amino acids. DNA of the CDR3: TGTGCCAGCAGGCGGACAGGGGATGAAAAACTGTTTTTT. It yields the protein CASRRTGDEKLFF.

Notes on this clonotype: This may be a read error: a much more frequent sequence differs by one nucleotide. The chain has TRBV7-9 and TRBJ2-5, with 10 positions matching TRBD2. The germline gives CDR1 SEHNR, CDR2 FQNEAQ (reference sequence). This CDR3 has 14 amino acids. The CDR3 nucleotides read TGTGCCAGCAGCTTTTTAGCGGGAGGAGAGCCCCAGTACTTC. Translation: CASSFLAGGEPQYF.

This clonotype was picked up a small number of times. The chain uses TRBV20-1 and TRBJ1-5; the match to TRBD1 covers 7 bases. With V trimmed by 3 bases and J by 0 bases, 17 bases remained unmatched. The CDR3 extends over 19 amino acids. Germline CDR1 is DFQATT and CDR2 is SNEGSKA (reference sequence). The CDR3 protein is CSARTTTQRQGYSNQPQHF. The DNA of the CDR3 is TGCAGTGCTAGGACCACCACACAAAGACAGGGTTATAGCAATCAGCCCCAGCATTTT.

Ten or more counts support this clonotype. The chain couples TRBV24-1 to TRBJ2-3; D remains ambiguous. The germline gives CDR1 KGHDR, CDR2 SFDVKD. The CDR3 consists of 15 residues. Trimming stripped 2 bases from V and 0 bases from J, with 8 bases between. DNA of the CDR3: TGTGCCACCAGTGATTGGACGGAAAGCACAGATACGCAGTATTTT. Translation: CATSDWTESTDTQYF.

The J gene is TRBJ2-3, the V gene TRBV20-1; D is possibly TRBD1 (6 bases). CDR3 length: 16 residues. Trimming stripped 6 bases from V and 2 bases from J, with 21 bases between. Germline V gives CDR1 DFQATT, CDR2 SNEGSKA (reference sequence). CDR3 residues: CSARSIGDTYTDTQYF. The CDR3 DNA follows: TGCAGTGCCAGGAGCATTGGGGACACATACACAGATACGCAGTATTTT.

This clonotype has only one observation. One end of the junction fails to match germline, which may point to a read error. V and J are TRBV4-1 and TRBJ2-7; D is possibly TRBD2 (6 bases). This CDR3 spans 14 amino acids. CDR1 MGHRA and CDR2 YSYEKL come from the germline V gene. The CDR3, as DNA: TGCGCCAGCAGCCAAGAGGGGGGACTGCCCGCGCCGTCCTTC. This gives the protein CASSQEGGLPAPSF.

This clonotype was observed a few times. J is TRBJ2-7 and V is TRBV11-2, with 7 positions matching TRBD1. Germline V lookup: CDR1 SGHAT, CDR2 FQNNGV. This CDR3 spans 16 amino acids. With 4 bases clipped from V and 2 bases from J, the junction kept 11 bases outside the gene matches. CDR3 loop: CASSWSLRGTTYEQYF. The CDR3 nucleotides are TGTGCCAGCAGCTGGAGCCTCAGGGGGACAACCTACGAGCAGTACTTC.

The J gene is TRBJ2-7, the V gene TRBV7-9; TRBD1 matches 7 bases. Germline V lookup: CDR1 SEHNR, CDR2 FQNEAQ (reference sequence). The V gene end was trimmed by 7 bases and the J gene end by 1 base; junction bases not matched to a gene: 7. This CDR3 has 14 amino acids. The CDR3: CASTYPGQSYEQYF. The CDR3 nucleotides are TGTGCCAGCACTTACCCGGGACAGTCCTACGAGCAGTACTTC.

The genes are TRBV19 and TRBJ1-5; D not certain. The ends were cut back, 1 base at V and 6 bases at J, with 13 bases in the middle. Per the germline V gene, CDR1 is LNHDA and CDR2 is SQIVND (reference sequence). The CDR3 runs to 15 residues. The CDR3 protein is CASSIGTRGSQPQHF. The DNA of the CDR3 is TGTGCCAGTAGTATAGGGACTCGAGGAAGTCAGCCCCAGCATTTT.

Concerning this clonotype itself: At one end the junction does not follow the germline gene, possibly because of a read error. CDR3 sequence reads: CARSVGVGTSYEQYF. In DNA, the CDR3 is TGTGCCAGAAGCGTAGGGGTCGGGACTAGCTACGAGCAGTACTTC. This chain uses TRBV9 with TRBJ2-7; TRBD2 aligns across 8 bases. The CDR3 contains 15 residues. The V gene's germline CDR1 is SGDLS and CDR2 YYNGEE.

The table lists this clonotype with a few counts. The rearrangement uses TRBV9 and TRBJ2-5, with D unclear. The CDR3 spans 15 residues. V lost 4 bases and J lost 1, with 14 bases in between. Germline CDR1 and CDR2: SGDLS and YYNGEE. CDR3 in DNA: TGTGCCAGCAGCCCCGCTAGGCTAGTCCAAGAGACCCAGTACTTC. This gives the protein CASSPARLVQETQYF.